Presented here are 25 T cell receptor beta chains from one specimen sequenced in a study of blood T cell repertoires in COVID-19. Sequencing used immunoSEQ multiplex PCR; TCRdb keeps in-frame clones, though not all of them. The sample gives approximately 400,000 clones, around nine tenths of which show up once; more than 1% is in the top ten. The specimen was PBMCs or T cells enriched from blood (not recorded which). The receptor source for this set is a woman aged 18-35 years who had recovered from COVID-19.

The chain combines TRBV10-3 with TRBJ2-5; TRBD1 matches 7 bases. In germline, CDR1 is ENHRY, CDR2 SYGVKD. The V gene end was trimmed by 0 bases and the J gene end by 2 bases; junction bases not matched to a gene: 9. This CDR3 is built from 17 residues. CDR3 sequence reads: CAISESLRDRVQETQYF. CDR3 nucleotide sequence: TGTGCCATCAGTGAGTCCCTCCGGGACAGAGTACAAGAGACCCAGTACTTC.

This chain joins TRBV27 and TRBJ2-7; 8 nucleotides agree with TRBD2. The CDR3 has 15 residues. Germline V CDR1 and CDR2: MNHEY, SMNVEV (reference sequence). The J segment lost 2 bases and the V segment lost 5 bases, leaving 8 bases of the junction unmatched. The CDR3 DNA follows: TGTGCCAGCAGTCCGCGGACTAGCAAAACCTACGAGCAGTACTTC. Translated, it gives CASSPRTSKTYEQYF.

The chain is built from TRBV2 and TRBJ2-7; possible D gene TRBD1, 6 bases. CDR1 is SNHLY and CDR2 is FYNNEI in the germline V gene. The V end was cut by 5 bases, the J end by 0 bases, with 11 bases between. This CDR3 contains 14 residues. The CDR3 bases are TGTGCCAGCAGTCGCACAGGGATCTCCTACGAGCAGTACTTC. Translating gives CASSRTGISYEQYF.

The chain is built from TRBV30 and TRBJ1-3; D possibly corresponds to TRBD1 (6 bases). Trimming left V 4 bases short and J 0 bases short, with 10 bases between. Germline V CDR1 and CDR2: GTSNPN, SVGIG (reference sequence). This CDR3 region has 14 residues. The CDR3 DNA is TGTGCCTGGATGAACAGGGCCTCTGGAAACACCATATATTTT. As protein: CAWMNRASGNTIYF.

This clone was observed a handful of times. J is TRBJ2-7 and V is TRBV6-5; tentative D call: TRBD1 (6 bases). The ends were cut back, 0 bases at V and 4 bases at J, with 13 bases in the middle. This CDR3 is 15 amino acids long. CDR1 and CDR2 (germline): MNHEY, SVGAGI. The CDR3, as DNA: TGTGCCAGCAGTTACTCTACCAGGGGCTTATACGAGCAGTACTTC. Translating it yields CASSYSTRGLYEQYF.

Of note for this clone: One junction end disagrees with the germline gene, perhaps due to a read error. The chain combines TRBV7-9 with TRBJ2-7, with a possible D match to TRBD2 (5 bases). The length of the CDR3 is 17 residues. Germline loops: CDR1 SEHNR, CDR2 FQNEAQ (reference sequence). In DNA form, the CDR3 reads TGTGCCAGCAGCCCACCAATCAAGACGGGGTTCTTTTCTGAGCCGTACTTC. It encodes CASSPPIKTGFFSEPYF.

The V call is TRBV19, the J call TRBJ1-1; D is undetermined. The V and J ends lost 3 bases and 1 base respectively, with 6 bases between them. The germline V gene encodes CDR1 LNHDA and CDR2 SQIVND (reference sequence). The CDR3 consists of 13 residues. CDR3 DNA: TGTGCCAGTAGTATGAAGAGGAACACTGAAGCTTTCTTT. This translates into CASSMKRNTEAFF.

This chain connects TRBV9 to TRBJ2-1, with D possibly TRBD2 on 5 matching bases. The CDR3 is made up of 13 amino acids. Per the germline V gene, CDR1 is SGDLS and CDR2 is YYNGEE. V dropped 4 bases and J dropped 7 bases, with 12 bases sitting between them. The CDR3, as DNA: TGTGCCAGCAGCTTGAGCCCGGGGAATGAGCAGTTCTTC. Translation: CASSLSPGNEQFF.

This clone appeared a single time. The chain recombines TRBV7-9 with TRBJ2-1; TRBD2 matches at 10 bases. In germline, CDR1 is SEHNR, CDR2 FQNEAQ (reference sequence). The V segment lost 3 bases and the J segment 5 bases; nucleotides outside the gene matches: 7. The CDR3 consists of 16 residues. CDR3 protein: CASSFSGLAGDNEQFF. The CDR3 DNA reads as TGTGCCAGCAGCTTTAGCGGTCTAGCGGGGGACAATGAGCAGTTCTTC.

In its sample, this clone was seen once. The rearrangement links TRBV28 to TRBJ1-2; no firm D call. CDR3 size: 14 residues. The V end was cut by 1 base, the J end by 3 bases, with 9 bases between. Germline V gene lookup returns CDR1 MDHEN and CDR2 SYDVKM. This chain's CDR3 is CASSLSWEDYGYTF. The CDR3 coding sequence is TGTGCCAGCAGTTTATCGTGGGAGGACTATGGCTACACCTTC.

The V and J genes are TRBV4-3 and TRBJ1-2; unclear D gene. V gave up 1 base and J gave up 8 bases, with 14 bases separating them. In germline, CDR1 is LGHNA, CDR2 YSLEER. The CDR3 covers 14 residues. CDR3 residues: CASSQATLLRGYTF. For the CDR3, the DNA is TGCGCCAGCAGCCAAGCAACTCTTCTCAGGGGCTACACCTTC.

This sequence joins TRBV10-2 and TRBJ1-1; 7 positions agree with TRBD1. This CDR3 has 13 residues. V shed 6 bases, J shed 3 bases, and the junction held 4 bases outside the gene matches. Germline V gene sequence: CDR1 WSHSY, CDR2 SAAADI. The CDR3 region has the DNA TGCGCCAGCAGAGGAAGGGGGCACACTGAAGCTTTCTTT. This sequence encodes CASRGRGHTEAFF.

In regard to this clone: One end of the junction fails to match germline, which may point to a read error. The chain combines TRBV4-1 with TRBJ1-4; D unclear. This CDR3 region has 14 residues. In germline, CDR1 is MGHRA, CDR2 YSYEKL. For the CDR3, the DNA is TGCGCCAGCAGCCAATTCACAACGAATGAAAAACTGTTTTTT. Protein product: CASSQFTTNEKLFF.

The rearrangement uses TRBV11-3 and TRBJ2-7; D might be TRBD2 (5 bases). CDR3 length equals 13 residues. Deletions cut 5 bases from V and 8 bases from J, with 16 bases between. Looked up from germline, CDR1 is SGHNT and CDR2 is YENEEA. CDR3 sequence: CASSPDTGGQQYF. The CDR3 DNA follows: TGTGCCAGCAGCCCAGACACCGGAGGTCAGCAGTACTTC.

In DNA form, the CDR3 reads TGTGCCAGCAGCGTAGACGTCCGCCAAAGCAACTATGGCTACACCTTC. Translation: CASSVDVRQSNYGYTF. This chain links TRBV9 with TRBJ1-2; no firm D call. The V end lost 0 bases, the J end lost 2 bases, and 14 bases lay between the germline ends. This CDR3 has 16 amino acids. Germline V gene sequence: CDR1 SGDLS, CDR2 YYNGEE.

The chain has TRBV11-3 and TRBJ2-1; 11 bases are shared with TRBD2. There are 18 residues in the CDR3. The J segment lost 0 bases and the V segment lost 4 bases, leaving 8 bases of the junction unmatched. CDR1 is SGHNT and CDR2 is YENEEA in the germline V gene. This CDR3 reads CASSSTSGALSSYNEQFF. CDR3 sequence (DNA): TGTGCCAGCAGCTCGACTAGCGGGGCCTTAAGCTCCTACAATGAGCAGTTCTTC.

The chain combines TRBV9 with TRBJ2-7, with 8 bases fitting TRBD1. Germline assignment: CDR1 SGDLS and CDR2 YYNGEE. The junction had 4 bases not matched to a gene; V was cut back by 3 bases and J by 5 bases. CDR3 size: 13 residues. The DNA for the CDR3 is TGTGCCAGCAGCGCCGGACAGGGAGACGAGCAGTACTTC. Its protein product is CASSAGQGDEQYF.

The chain combines TRBV5-4 with TRBJ1-5, with 7 bases fitting TRBD1. The CDR3 is 15 residues long. With 4 bases clipped from V and 7 bases from J, the junction kept 11 bases outside the gene matches. Germline values: CDR1 SGHNT, CDR2 YYREEE (reference sequence). The CDR3 region is CASSVSPGQEQPQHF. Written as DNA, the CDR3 is TGTGCCAGCAGCGTGTCCCCCGGACAGGAACAGCCCCAGCATTTT.

The chain uses TRBV2 and TRBJ1-2; TRBD1 agrees at 7 bases. Unmatched junction bases numbered 5, after V lost 9 bases and J lost 7 bases. CDR1 and CDR2 (germline): SNHLY, FYNNEI. The CDR3 is 11 amino acids. The CDR3 here is CARRQGTGYTF. The CDR3 DNA reads TGTGCCAGGCGACAGGGAACTGGCTACACCTTC.

Only one count was recorded for this clone. The sample has other DNA sequences that encode this CDR3 too. The chain recombines TRBV5-1 with TRBJ1-1, with 9 nucleotides matching TRBD1. The V segment lost 4 bases and the J segment 0 bases; nucleotides outside the gene matches: 7. The CDR3 is 16 residues long. Germline CDR1 SGHRS, CDR2 YFSETQ. CDR3 residues: CASSLGQGSMNTEAFF. The CDR3, as DNA: TGCGCCAGCAGCCTTGGACAGGGGAGCATGAACACTGAAGCTTTCTTT. Looking up the rest from reference TRBV5-1 and TRBJ1-1 gives the full variable domain: KAGVTQTPRYLIKTRGQQVTLSCSPISGHRSVSWYQQTPGQGLQFLFEYFSETQRNKGNFPGRFSGRQFSNSRSEMNVSTLELGDSALYLCASSLGQGSMNTEAFFGQGTRLTVV.

The chain recombines TRBV2 with TRBJ2-2; D not certain. The V and J ends lost 8 bases and 6 bases respectively, with 16 bases between them. Germline V gene sequence: CDR1 SNHLY, CDR2 FYNNEI. The CDR3 spans 14 residues. This CDR3 is CASLTWKRSGELFF. In DNA form, the CDR3 reads TGTGCCAGCTTAACATGGAAGAGGTCCGGGGAGCTGTTTTTT.

V and J are TRBV7-9 and TRBJ2-5; tentative D call: TRBD2 (5 bases). Per germline, CDR1 SEHNR and CDR2 FQNEAQ (reference sequence). The CDR3 length is 14 residues. Trimming shortened V by 0 bases and J by 2 bases, and 7 bases separated the two germline ends. The CDR3 DNA reads TGTGCCAGCAGCTTAGCTAGCGATCAAGAGACCCAGTACTTC. Translated, it gives CASSLASDQETQYF.

The chain employs TRBV3-1 (or the pseudogene TRBV3-2) and TRBJ2-7; a weak D match, TRBD1 (6 bases). Trimming shortened V by 2 bases and J by 7 bases, and 15 bases separated the two germline ends. CDR3 length equals 14 residues. From germline, CDR1 is LGHDT and CDR2 YNNKEL (reference sequence). The CDR3 loop reads CASSQIRERGEQYF. CDR3 bases: TGTGCCAGCAGCCAAATACGGGAAAGGGGGGAGCAGTACTTC.

The chain combines TRBV5-8 with TRBJ1-4, with D uncertain. Germline V gene sequence: CDR1 SGHTS, CDR2 YDEGEE. The CDR3 consists of 15 residues. V was shortened by 2 bases and J by 0 bases, with 8 bases between the two germline ends. The CDR3 nucleotides read TGTGCCAGCAGCTTCCGCGCCGCAACTAATGAAAAACTGTTTTTT. Its protein product is CASSFRAATNEKLFF. The full variable domain, completed using reference TRBV5-8 and TRBJ1-4, is EAGVTQSPTHLIKTRGQQATLRCSPISGHTSVYWYQQALGLGLQFLLWYDEGEERNRGNFPPRFSGRQFPNYSSELNVNALELEDSALYLCASSFRAATNEKLFFGSGTQLSVL.

This chain connects TRBV3-1 (or the pseudogene TRBV3-2) to TRBJ1-5; tentative D call: TRBD1 (6 bases). Trimming left V 4 bases short and J 4 bases short, with 8 bases between. The germline CDR1 and CDR2 sequences are LGHDT and YNNKEL (reference sequence). This CDR3 contains 13 residues. CDR3 nucleotides: TGTGCCAGCAGCCCTGACAGGAATCAGCCCCAGCATTTT. Translating it yields CASSPDRNQPQHF.